This TCR beta chain was profiled in a study of blood T cell repertoires in COVID-19. This CDR3 has 14 amino acids. V was clipped by 1 base and J by 5 bases, with 10 bases between them. Looked up from germline, CDR1 is LGHDT and CDR2 is YNNKEL (reference sequence). Source study methods: By means of reference gene primer amplification, nucleated cell counts were estimated. Some clones are missing from TCRdb's copy, which holds only in-frame ones; the method was immunoSEQ multiplex PCR. V, J and clone size are those of that table, while D and trimming were read from the DNA. The data contain about 220,000 clones, 84% of them singletons.

This sequence was found in a man aged 25-45 years with active or convalescent COVID-19. The rearrangement links TRBV3-1 (or the pseudogene TRBV3-2) to TRBJ2-3; D is possibly TRBD2 (6 bases). What was sequenced was peripheral blood. CDR3 in DNA: TGTGCCAGCAGCCAAGGGGGCGGGGTAGATACGCAGTATTTT. Translated, it gives CASSQGGGVDTQYF.